Reported below is one TCR beta chain. As yet, its antigen is unknown. The germline gene is not matched at one end of the junction; a read error may be the cause. This sample stems from a study of Graves' ophthalmopathy and Graves' hyperthyroidism. About the research overall: Researchers classed hyperthyroidism as stable given no ophthalmopathy within 18 months of follow-up.

Study-wide points: The authors also found most expanded thyroid clonotypes above 0.001 frequency in blood.

From germline, CDR1 is ENHRY and CDR2 SYGVKD. There are 15 residues in the CDR3. TCR beta CDR3 regions were amplified from RNA transcripts. An initial RT-PCR round employing HTBI primers preceded a second-round multiplex PCR. TCRdb reanalysed the multiplex PCR reads using MiXCR and keeps one entry per CDR3 protein. The sample shows around 1,000,000 distinct CDR3 sequences, about 35% of them seen only once. This chain uses TRBV10-3 with TRBJ2-7; D gene unclear. The sequencing input was peripheral blood or thyroid tissue (not recorded which). The clonotype originates from an adult man with Graves' hyperthyroidism. CDR3 in amino acids: CASSYNRIPIYEQYF. In DNA, the CDR3 is TGTGCCAGCAGTTATAACCGGATTCCTATCTACGAGCAGTACTTC.